This TCR beta chain was captured by sequencing in a study of blood T cells in healthy people across ages. Trimming pared 4 bases from V and 3 bases from J, leaving 22 bases between. CDR1 is SEHNR and CDR2 is FQNEAQ in the germline V gene (reference sequence). This CDR3 is 17 amino acids long. In terms of origin and age, donors were healthy Caucasian individuals from Russia aged roughly 6 to 100. The use of a sample-barcoded 5' primer and a J-beta primer mix characterized a second PCR of about 7 to 12 cycles. Unique molecular identifiers of 12 random nucleotides labeled each cDNA. TCRdb reanalysed the 5' RACE reads using MiXCR and keeps one entry per CDR3 protein. The repertoire holds some 930,000 distinct CDR3 sequences, with just under 30% as singletons. These data also featured in a second study, about T cells of mothers and their children. That paper notes: Versus unrelated pairs, overlap was slightly higher in related mother-child pairs, without reaching significance.

This sequence joins TRBV7-9 and TRBJ2-7; unclear D gene. This receptor was identified in a woman between 40 and 55 years old in good health. The specimen was blood. CDR3 amino acids: CASSSLDTVNLGYEQYF. CDR3 in DNA: TGTGCCAGCAGCTCCCTAGACACAGTCAACCTCGGCTACGAGCAGTACTTC.